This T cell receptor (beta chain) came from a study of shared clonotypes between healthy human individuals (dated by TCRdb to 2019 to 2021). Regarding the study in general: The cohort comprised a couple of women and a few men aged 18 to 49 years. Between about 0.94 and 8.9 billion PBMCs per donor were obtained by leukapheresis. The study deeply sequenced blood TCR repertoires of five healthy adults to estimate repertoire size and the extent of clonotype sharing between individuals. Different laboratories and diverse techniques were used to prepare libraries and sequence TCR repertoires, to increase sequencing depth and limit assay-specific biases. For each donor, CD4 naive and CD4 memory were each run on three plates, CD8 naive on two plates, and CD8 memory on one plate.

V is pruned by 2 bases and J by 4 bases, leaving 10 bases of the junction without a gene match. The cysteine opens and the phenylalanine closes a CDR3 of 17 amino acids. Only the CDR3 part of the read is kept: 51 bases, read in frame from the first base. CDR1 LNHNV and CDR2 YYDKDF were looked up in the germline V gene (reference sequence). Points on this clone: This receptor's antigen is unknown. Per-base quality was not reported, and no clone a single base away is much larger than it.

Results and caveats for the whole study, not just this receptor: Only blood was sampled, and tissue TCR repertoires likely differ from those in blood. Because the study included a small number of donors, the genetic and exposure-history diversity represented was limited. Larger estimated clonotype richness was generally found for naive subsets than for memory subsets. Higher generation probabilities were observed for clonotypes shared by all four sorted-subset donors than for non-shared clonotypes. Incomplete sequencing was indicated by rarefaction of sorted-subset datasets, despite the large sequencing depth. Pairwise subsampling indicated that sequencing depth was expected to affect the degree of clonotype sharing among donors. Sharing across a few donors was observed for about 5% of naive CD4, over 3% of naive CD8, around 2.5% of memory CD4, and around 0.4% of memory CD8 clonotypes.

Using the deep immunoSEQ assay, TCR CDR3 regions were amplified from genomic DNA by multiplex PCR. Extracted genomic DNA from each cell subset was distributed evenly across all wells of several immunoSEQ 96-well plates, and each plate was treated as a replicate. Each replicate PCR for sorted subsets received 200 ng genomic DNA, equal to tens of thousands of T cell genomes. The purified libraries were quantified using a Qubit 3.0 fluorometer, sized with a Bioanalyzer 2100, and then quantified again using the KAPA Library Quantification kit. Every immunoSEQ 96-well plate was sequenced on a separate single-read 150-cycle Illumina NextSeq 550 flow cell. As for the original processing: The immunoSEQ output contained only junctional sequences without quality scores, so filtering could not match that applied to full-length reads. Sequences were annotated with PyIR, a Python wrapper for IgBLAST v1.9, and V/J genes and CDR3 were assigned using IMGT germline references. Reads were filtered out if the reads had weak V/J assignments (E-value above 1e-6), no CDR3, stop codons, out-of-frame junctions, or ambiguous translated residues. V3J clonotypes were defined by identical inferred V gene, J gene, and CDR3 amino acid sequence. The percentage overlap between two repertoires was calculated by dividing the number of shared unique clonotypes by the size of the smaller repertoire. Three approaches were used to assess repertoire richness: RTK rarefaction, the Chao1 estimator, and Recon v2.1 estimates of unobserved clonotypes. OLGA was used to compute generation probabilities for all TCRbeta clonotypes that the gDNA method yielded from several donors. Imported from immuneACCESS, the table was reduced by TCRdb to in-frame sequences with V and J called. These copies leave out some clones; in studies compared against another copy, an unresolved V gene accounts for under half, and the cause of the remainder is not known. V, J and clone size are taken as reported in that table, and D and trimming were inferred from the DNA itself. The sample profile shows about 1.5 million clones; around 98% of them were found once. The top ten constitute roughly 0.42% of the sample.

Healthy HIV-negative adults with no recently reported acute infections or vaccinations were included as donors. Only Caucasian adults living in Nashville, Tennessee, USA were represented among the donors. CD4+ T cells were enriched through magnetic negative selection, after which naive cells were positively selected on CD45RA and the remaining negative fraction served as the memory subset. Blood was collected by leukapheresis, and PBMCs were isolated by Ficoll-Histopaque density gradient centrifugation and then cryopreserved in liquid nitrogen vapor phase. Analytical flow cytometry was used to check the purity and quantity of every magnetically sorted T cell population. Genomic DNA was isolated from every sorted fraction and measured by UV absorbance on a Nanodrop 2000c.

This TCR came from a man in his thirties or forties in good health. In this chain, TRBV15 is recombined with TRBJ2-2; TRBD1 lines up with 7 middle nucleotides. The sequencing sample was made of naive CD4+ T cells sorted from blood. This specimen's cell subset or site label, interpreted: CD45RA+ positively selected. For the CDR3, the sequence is CATSRLQDRVTTGELFF. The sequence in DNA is TGTGCCACCAGCAGACTACAAGACAGGGTAACCACCGGGGAGCTGTTTTTT. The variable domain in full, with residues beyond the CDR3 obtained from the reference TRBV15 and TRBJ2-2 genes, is DAMVIQNPRYQVTQFGKPVTLSCSQTLNHNVMYWYQQKSSQAPKLLFHYYDKDFNNEADTPDNFQSRRPNTSFCFLDIRSPGLGDTAMYLCATSRLQDRVTTGELFFGEGSRLTVL.